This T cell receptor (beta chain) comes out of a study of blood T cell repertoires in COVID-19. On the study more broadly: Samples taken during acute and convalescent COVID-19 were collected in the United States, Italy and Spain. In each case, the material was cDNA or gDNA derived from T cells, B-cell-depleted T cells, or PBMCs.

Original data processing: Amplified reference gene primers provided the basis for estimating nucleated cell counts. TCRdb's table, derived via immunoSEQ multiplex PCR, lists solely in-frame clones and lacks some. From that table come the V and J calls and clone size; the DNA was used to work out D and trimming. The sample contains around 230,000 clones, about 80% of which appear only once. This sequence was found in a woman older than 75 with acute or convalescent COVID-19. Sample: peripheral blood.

CDR3: CASRRTSGADEQYF. CDR3 bases: TGTGCCAGCAGGAGGACTAGCGGGGCAGACGAGCAGTACTTC. This chain uses TRBV28 with TRBJ2-7, with 12 bases identical to TRBD2. Per germline, CDR1 MDHEN and CDR2 SYDVKM. V was clipped by 6 bases and J by 5 bases; unmatched bases: 5. The CDR3 contains 14 residues.